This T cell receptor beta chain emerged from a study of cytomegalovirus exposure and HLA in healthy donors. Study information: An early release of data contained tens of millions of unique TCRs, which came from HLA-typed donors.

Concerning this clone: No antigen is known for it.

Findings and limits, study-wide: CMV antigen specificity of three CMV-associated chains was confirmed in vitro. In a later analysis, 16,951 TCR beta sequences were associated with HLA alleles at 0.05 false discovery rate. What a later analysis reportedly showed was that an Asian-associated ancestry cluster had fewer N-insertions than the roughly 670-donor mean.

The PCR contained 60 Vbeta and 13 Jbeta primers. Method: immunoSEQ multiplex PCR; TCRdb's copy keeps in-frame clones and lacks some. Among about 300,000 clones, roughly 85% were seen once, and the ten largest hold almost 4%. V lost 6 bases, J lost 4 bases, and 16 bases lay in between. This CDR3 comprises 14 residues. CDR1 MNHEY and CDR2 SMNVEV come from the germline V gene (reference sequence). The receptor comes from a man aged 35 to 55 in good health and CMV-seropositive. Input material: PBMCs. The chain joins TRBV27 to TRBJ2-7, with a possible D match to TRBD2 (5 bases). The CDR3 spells CASRDSNGAYEQYF. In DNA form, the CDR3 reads TGTGCCAGCAGGGACTCGAACGGCGCTTACGAGCAGTACTTC.